Shown below are 11 T cell receptor beta chains from a single sample sequenced in a study of early T cells in non-severe SARS-CoV-2 infection. TCRdb fed the 5' RACE reads into MiXCR, producing one record per CDR3 protein. The sample lists fewer than 70,000 distinct CDR3 sequences, roughly 12% occurring once. The specimen sequenced was whole blood. The receptors shown here come from an adult who was a healthcare worker with PCR-confirmed SARS-CoV-2 infection or an uninfected control (not recorded which).

Many counts were recorded for this clonotype. The genes are TRBV2 and TRBJ2-3; 10 nucleotides agree with TRBD2. The germline V gene encodes CDR1 SNHLY and CDR2 FYNNEI. Trimming took 7 bases from V and 4 from J; bases not matched to a gene: 5. The CDR3 has 14 amino acids. CDR3 nucleotide sequence: TGTGCCAGCAATAAGCGGGAGGGGCCAGATACGCAGTATTTT. Amino acids: CASNKREGPDTQYF.

The CDR3 sequence: CSASTGGYYGYTF. CDR3 DNA: TGCAGTGCTAGTACAGGGGGATACTATGGCTACACCTTC. This chain connects TRBV20-1 to TRBJ1-2; 8 bases align to TRBD1. Germline assignment: CDR1 DFQATT and CDR2 SNEGSKA (reference sequence). The trim removed 3 bases at V and 3 bases at J, leaving 3 bases unmatched. The CDR3 length is 13 residues.

This clonotype was counted at least ten times. The chain employs TRBV12-5 and TRBJ1-2; TRBD1 aligns across 8 bases. The ends lost 5 bases at V and 6 bases at J; junction bases unmatched: 11. This CDR3 region has 15 residues. CDR1 is LGHNT, CDR2 FRNRAP, per germline. This chain's CDR3 is CASGTDREELDGYTF. CDR3 nucleotides: TGTGCTAGTGGTACGGACAGGGAGGAGTTGGATGGCTACACCTTC.

The sample holds many counts of this clonotype. V usage is TRBV7-6 and J usage is TRBJ1-5; no clear D. Germline values: CDR1 SGHVS, CDR2 FNYEAQ. The CDR3 is 13 amino acids. V was clipped by 4 bases and J by 5 bases, with 9 bases between them. The CDR3 region is CASSSRGDQPQHF. DNA of the CDR3: TGTGCCAGCAGCTCGAGAGGAGATCAGCCCCAGCATTTT.

At least ten counts were recorded for this clonotype. The chain has TRBV20-1 and TRBJ2-7, with D tentatively TRBD1 (6 bases). Germline V CDR1 and CDR2: DFQATT, SNEGSKA (reference sequence). This CDR3 spans 12 amino acids. Trimming stripped 6 bases from V and 0 bases from J, with 9 bases between. DNA for the CDR3: TGCAGTGCCCGGGACAACTCCTACGAGCAGTACTTC. Translation gives CSARDNSYEQYF.

This chain links TRBV6-5 with TRBJ1-2; a weak D match, TRBD1 (5 bases). V lost 5 bases and J 6 bases, leaving 13 bases between the germline ends. Germline V gene sequence: CDR1 MNHEY, CDR2 SVGAGI. CDR3 length: 13 amino acids. This CDR3 reads CASSKWGNNGYTF. CDR3 sequence (DNA): TGTGCCAGCAGTAAATGGGGGAATAATGGCTACACCTTC.

J is TRBJ2-3 and V is TRBV6-5; TRBD1 is a possible D gene (5 bases). V was pared by 6 bases and J by 4 bases, with 17 bases between. Germline CDR1 reads MNHEY; CDR2 reads SVGAGI. CDR3 length: 15 residues. CDR3 DNA: TGTGCCAGCAGCCCCAGGGCAGGTTCCGCAGATACGCAGTATTTT. As protein: CASSPRAGSADTQYF.

The rearrangement joins TRBV2 to TRBJ1-6; a weak D match, TRBD1 (5 bases). Trimming left V 8 bases short and J 13 bases short, with 21 bases between. This CDR3 spans 14 amino acids. CDR1 and CDR2 (germline): SNHLY, FYNNEI. The CDR3 DNA follows: TGTGCCAGCCTCCCTGGGACGGGGGTGGTGCCCCTCCACTTT. Its protein product is CASLPGTGVVPLHF.

This clonotype was observed many times. The V gene is TRBV6-2 or TRBV6-3, the J gene TRBJ1-5; 7 nucleotides match TRBD1. V lost 6 bases to trimming and J lost 4 bases; unmatched junction nucleotides: 9. The CDR3 spans 15 residues. CDR1 MNHEY and CDR2 SVGEGT come from the germline V gene. CDR3 amino acids: CASREHDRENQPQHF. CDR3 DNA sequence: TGTGCCAGCAGAGAGCATGACAGGGAGAATCAGCCCCAGCATTTT.

This clonotype has ten or more counts. V is TRBV29-1 and J is TRBJ1-5; tentative D call: TRBD1 (5 bases). Trimming took 7 bases from V and 3 from J, leaving 10 bases between them. CDR1 is SQVTM and CDR2 is ANQGSEA in the germline V gene. The CDR3 totals 12 residues. The CDR3: CSAGYDNQPQHF. The CDR3 DNA follows: TGCAGCGCAGGGTACGACAATCAGCCCCAGCATTTT.

This chain connects TRBV7-2 to TRBJ2-7; D gene ambiguous. Germline V gives CDR1 SGHTA, CDR2 FQGNSA. The CDR3 length is 13 residues. Trimming removed 3 bases at V and 3 bases at J, with 9 bases between. Written as DNA, the CDR3 is TGTGCCAGCAGCTTGGGAACTATCTACGAGCAGTACTTC. The encoded protein is CASSLGTIYEQYF.